This T cell receptor (beta chain) came from a study of molecular identifiers for immune sequencing clone quantification. TCRdb reprocessed the PCR reads via MiXCR and lists one record per CDR3 protein. The repertoire includes approximately 320,000 distinct CDR3 sequences, roughly 24% of them detected once, and around 0.76% sits in the top ten. This clonotype was counted between two and nine times. Its antigen is still unknown. The germline V gene has CDR1 LGHNA and CDR2 YSLEER. V lost 4 bases to trimming and J lost 4 bases, with 19 bases between them. The CDR3 sequence is 16 residues long. Study findings and constraints: Investigators reportedly could detect spiked Jurkat TCR RNA from one cell among one million naive cells. Whereas clones above 20 RNA copies held under 1% of naive-cell molecules, they held over 98% of effector molecules.

This TCR came from a human donor in good health. Some libraries in this study had Jurkat cell RNA spiked in. Material: naive CD8+ T cells from blood, with Jurkat cell RNA spiked in. Subset given: FACS-sorted CD8+CD4-CCR7+CD45RA+ naive T cells. This chain uses TRBV4-3 with TRBJ2-5; a weak D match, TRBD2 (5 bases). The CDR3 sequence: CASSPRRGYPAETQYF. CDR3 DNA: TGCGCCAGCAGCCCCCGACGAGGGTATCCGGCAGAGACCCAGTACTTC.